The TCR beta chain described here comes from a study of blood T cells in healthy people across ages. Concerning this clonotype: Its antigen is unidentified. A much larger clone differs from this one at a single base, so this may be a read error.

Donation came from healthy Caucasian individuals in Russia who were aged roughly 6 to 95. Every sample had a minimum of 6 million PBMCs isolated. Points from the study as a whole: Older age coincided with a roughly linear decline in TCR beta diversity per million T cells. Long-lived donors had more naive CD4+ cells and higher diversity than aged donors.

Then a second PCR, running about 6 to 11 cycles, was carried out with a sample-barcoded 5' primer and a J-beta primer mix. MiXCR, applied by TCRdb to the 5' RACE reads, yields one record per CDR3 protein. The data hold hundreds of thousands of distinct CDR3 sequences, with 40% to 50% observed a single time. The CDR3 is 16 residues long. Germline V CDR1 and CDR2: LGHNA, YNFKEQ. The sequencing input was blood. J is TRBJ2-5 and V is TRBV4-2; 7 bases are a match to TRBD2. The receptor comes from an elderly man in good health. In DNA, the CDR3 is TGTGCCAGCAGCCAAGGGTCAACTAGCGAGCAAGAGGCCCAGTACTTC. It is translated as CASSQGSTSEQEAQYF.